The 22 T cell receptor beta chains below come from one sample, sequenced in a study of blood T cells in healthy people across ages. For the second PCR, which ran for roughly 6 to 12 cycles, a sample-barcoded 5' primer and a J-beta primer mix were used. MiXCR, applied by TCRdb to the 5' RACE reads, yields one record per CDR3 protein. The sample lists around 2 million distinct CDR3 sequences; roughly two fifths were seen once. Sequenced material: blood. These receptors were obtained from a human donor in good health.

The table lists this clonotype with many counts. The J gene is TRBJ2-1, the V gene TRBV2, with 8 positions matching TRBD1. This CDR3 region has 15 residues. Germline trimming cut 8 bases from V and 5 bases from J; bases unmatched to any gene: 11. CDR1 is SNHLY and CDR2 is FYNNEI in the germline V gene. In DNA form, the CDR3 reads TGTGCCAGCTCCGACACCGGGACAGGCAACAATGAGCAGTTCTTC. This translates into CASSDTGTGNNEQFF.

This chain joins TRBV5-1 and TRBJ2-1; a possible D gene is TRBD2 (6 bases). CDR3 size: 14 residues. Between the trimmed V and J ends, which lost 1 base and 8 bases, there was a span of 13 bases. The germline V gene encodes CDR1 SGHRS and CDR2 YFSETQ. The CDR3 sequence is CASSLLGSGYEQFF. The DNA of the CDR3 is TGCGCCAGCAGCTTGTTGGGTAGCGGCTATGAGCAGTTCTTC.

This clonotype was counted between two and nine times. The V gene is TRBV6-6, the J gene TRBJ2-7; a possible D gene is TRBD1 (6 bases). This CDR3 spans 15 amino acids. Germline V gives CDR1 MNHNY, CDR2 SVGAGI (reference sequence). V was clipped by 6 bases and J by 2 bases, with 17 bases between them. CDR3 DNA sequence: TGTGCCAGCAGCCAACATCGGGACACCACCTACGAGCAGTACTTC. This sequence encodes CASSQHRDTTYEQYF.

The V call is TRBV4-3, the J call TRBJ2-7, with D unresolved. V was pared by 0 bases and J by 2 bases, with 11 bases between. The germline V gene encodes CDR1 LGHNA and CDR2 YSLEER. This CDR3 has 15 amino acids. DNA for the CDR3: TGCGCCAGCAGCCAAGAATGGGCTATCACCTACGAGCAGTACTTC. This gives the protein CASSQEWAITYEQYF.

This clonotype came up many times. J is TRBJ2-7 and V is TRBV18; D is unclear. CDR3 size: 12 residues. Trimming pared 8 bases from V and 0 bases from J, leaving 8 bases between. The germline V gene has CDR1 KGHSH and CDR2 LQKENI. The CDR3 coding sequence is TGTGCCAGCAGCCCCAGCTCCTACGAGCAGTACTTC. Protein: CASSPSSYEQYF.

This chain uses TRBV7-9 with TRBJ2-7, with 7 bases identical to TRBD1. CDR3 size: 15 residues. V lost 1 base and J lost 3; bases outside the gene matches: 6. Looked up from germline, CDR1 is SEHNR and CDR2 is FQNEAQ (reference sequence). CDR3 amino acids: CASSLEEDRNYEQYF. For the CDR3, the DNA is TGTGCCAGCAGCTTAGAAGAGGACAGGAACTACGAGCAGTACTTC.

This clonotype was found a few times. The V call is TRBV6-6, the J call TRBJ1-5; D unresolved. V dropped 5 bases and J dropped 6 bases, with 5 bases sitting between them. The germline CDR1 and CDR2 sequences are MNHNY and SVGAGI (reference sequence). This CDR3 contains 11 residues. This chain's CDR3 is CASSMAQPQHF. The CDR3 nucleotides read TGTGCCAGCAGTATGGCTCAGCCCCAGCATTTT.

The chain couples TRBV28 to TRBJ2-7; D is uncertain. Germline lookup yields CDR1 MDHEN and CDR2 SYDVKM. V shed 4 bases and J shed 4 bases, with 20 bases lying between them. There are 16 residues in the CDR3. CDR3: CASSWGTKGSAYEQYF. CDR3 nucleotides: TGTGCCAGCAGTTGGGGAACTAAAGGATCGGCTTACGAGCAGTACTTC.

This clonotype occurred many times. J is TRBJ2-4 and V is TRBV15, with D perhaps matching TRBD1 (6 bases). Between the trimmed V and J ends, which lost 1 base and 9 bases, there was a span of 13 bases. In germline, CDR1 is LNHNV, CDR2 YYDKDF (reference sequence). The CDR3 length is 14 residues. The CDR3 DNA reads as TGTGCCACCAGCAGAGTGGACAGCGAGTTCATTCAGTACTTC. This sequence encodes CATSRVDSEFIQYF.

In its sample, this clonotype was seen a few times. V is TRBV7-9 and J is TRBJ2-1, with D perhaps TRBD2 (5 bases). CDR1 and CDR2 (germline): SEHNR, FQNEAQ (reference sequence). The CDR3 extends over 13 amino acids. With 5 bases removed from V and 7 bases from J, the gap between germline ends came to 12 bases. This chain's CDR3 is CASSRRDSNEQFF. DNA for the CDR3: TGTGCCAGCAGCCGTCGGGATTCGAATGAGCAGTTCTTC. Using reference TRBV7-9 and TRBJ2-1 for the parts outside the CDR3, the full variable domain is DTGVSQNPRHKITKRGQNVTFRCDPISEHNRLYWYRQTLGQGPEFLTYFQNEAQLEKSRLLSDRFSAERPKGSFSTLEIQRTEQGDSAMYLCASSRRDSNEQFFGPGTRLTVL.

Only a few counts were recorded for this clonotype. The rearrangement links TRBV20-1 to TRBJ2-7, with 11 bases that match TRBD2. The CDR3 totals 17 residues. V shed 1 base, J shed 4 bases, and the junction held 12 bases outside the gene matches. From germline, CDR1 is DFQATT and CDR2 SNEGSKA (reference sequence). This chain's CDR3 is CSARGLRRTSGFYEQYF. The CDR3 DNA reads TGCAGTGCTAGAGGATTGCGCAGGACTAGCGGGTTTTACGAGCAGTACTTC.

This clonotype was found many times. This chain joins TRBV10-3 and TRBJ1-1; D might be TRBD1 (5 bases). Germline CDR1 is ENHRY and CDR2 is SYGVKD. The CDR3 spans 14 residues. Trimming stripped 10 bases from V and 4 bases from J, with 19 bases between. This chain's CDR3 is CATIRMGEGTEAFF. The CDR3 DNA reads TGTGCCACCATACGTATGGGGGAAGGCACTGAAGCTTTCTTT.

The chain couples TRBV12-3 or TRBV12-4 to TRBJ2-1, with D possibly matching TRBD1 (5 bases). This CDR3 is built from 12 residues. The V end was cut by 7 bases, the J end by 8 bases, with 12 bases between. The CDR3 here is CASTWGAYEQFF. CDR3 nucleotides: TGTGCCAGCACCTGGGGCGCATATGAGCAGTTCTTC.

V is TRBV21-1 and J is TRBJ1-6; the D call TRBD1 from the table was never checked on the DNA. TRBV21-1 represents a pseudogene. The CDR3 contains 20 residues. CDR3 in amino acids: CASSKARTGGMVTYNSPLHF. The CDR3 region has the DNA TGTGCCAGCAGCAAAGCGCGGACAGGGGGCATGGTGACCTATAATTCACCCCTCCACTTT.

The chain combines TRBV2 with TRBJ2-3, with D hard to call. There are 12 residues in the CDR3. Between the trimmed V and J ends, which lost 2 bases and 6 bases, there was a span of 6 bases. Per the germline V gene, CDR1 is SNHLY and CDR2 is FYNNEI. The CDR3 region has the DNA TGTGCCAGCAGTGAAAAGAGGGATACGCAGTATTTT. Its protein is CASSEKRDTQYF.

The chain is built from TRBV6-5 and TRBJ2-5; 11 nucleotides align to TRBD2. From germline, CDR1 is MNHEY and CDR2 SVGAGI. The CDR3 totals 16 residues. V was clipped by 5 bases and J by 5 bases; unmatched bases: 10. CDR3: CASSPPSGGRAETQYF. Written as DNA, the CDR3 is TGTGCCAGCAGTCCCCCTAGCGGGGGGCGGGCGGAGACCCAGTACTTC.

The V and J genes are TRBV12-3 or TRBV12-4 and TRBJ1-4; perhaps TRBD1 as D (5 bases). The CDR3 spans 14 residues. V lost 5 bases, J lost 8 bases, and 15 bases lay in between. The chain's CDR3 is CASSPMGRKEKLFF. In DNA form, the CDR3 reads TGTGCCAGCAGTCCGATGGGACGGAAAGAAAAACTGTTTTTT.

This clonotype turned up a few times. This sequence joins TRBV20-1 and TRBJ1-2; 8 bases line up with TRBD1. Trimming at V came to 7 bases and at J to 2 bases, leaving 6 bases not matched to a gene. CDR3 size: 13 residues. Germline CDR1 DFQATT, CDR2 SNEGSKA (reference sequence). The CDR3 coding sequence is TGCAGTGGTCTAGGGACAGGAAACTATGGCTACACCTTC. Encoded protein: CSGLGTGNYGYTF.

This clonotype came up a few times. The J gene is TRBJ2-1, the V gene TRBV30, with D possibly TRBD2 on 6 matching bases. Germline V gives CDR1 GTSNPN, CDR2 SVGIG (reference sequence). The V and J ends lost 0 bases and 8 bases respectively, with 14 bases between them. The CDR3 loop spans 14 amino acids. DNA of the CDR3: TGTGCCTGGAGTGTTTTACTAGCCGGCGATGAGCAGTTCTTC. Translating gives CAWSVLLAGDEQFF.

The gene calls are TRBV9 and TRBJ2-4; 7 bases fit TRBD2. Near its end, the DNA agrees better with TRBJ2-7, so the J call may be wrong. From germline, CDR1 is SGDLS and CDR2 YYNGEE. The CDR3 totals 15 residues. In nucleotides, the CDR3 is TGTGCCAGCAGCCCCTGGGGAGGGGTAGTCGACGAGCAGTACTTC. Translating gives CASSPWGGVVDEQYF.

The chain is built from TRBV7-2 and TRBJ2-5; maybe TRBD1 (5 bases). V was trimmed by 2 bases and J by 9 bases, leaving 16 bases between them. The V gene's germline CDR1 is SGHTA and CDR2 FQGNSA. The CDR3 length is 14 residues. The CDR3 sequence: CASSLPPPTGPQYF. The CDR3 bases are TGTGCCAGCAGCTTACCTCCACCCACAGGCCCCCAGTACTTC.

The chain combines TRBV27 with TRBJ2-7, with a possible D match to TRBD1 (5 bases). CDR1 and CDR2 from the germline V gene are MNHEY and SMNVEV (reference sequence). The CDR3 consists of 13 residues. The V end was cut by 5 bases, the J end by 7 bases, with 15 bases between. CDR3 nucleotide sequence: TGTGCCAGCAGTGCGACAGCAGCCGGGGAGCAGTACTTC. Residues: CASSATAAGEQYF.